This T cell receptor beta chain was sequenced during a study of vaccination effects on CD4 cells after COVID-19. About the research overall: They grew around 2.2 million PBMC in each well, adding about 10 IU/ml IL-2 and around 10 ug/ml peptides. Points from the study as a whole: Common cold coronavirus cross-reactivity was shown by only 1 of 255 vaccine-induced clones in healthy vaccinees. Marked contraction was observed in infection-induced and vaccine-induced clones late after vaccination.

CDR3 size: 15 residues. TCRdb keeps only in-frame clones here, not all; method: immunoSEQ multiplex PCR. The sample has tens of thousands of clones, 55% to 75% seen once. At the end of about 10 days of culture, CD4+ T cells were isolated. Cells had half their medium changed to IL-2 medium on days 3 and 7. A note on this clone: Antigen specificity is unknown.

The chain combines TRBV21-1 with TRBJ1-2; no DNA check was done on the table's D call, TRBD1. TRBV21-1 constitutes a pseudogene. Sequences were derived from CD4+ T cells from PBMCs cultured without peptide, sampled before COVID-19 vaccination. This sequence originates from a human donor who received a COVID-19 vaccine. The CDR3 is CASSIERQAPSGYTF. The CDR3 DNA is TGTGCCAGCAGCATAGAGAGACAGGCGCCTAGTGGCTACACCTTC.